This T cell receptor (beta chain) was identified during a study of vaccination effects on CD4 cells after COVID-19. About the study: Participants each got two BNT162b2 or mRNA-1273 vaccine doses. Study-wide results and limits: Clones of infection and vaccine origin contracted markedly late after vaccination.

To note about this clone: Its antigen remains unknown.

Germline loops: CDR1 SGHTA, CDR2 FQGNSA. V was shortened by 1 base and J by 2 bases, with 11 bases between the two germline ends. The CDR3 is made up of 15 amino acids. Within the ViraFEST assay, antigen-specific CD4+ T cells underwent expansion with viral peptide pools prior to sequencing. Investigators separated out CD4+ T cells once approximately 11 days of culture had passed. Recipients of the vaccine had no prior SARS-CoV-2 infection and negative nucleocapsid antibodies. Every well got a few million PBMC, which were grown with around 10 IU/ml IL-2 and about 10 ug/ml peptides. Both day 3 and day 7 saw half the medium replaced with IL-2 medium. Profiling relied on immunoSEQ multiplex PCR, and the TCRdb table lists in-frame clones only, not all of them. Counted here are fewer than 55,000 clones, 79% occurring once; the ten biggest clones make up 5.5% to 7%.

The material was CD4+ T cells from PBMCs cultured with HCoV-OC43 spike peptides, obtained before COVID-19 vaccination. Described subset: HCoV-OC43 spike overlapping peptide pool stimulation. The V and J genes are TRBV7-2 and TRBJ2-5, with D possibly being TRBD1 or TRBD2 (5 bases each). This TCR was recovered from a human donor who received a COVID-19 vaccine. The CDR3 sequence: CASSLGARGQETQYF. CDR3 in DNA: TGTGCCAGCAGCTTAGGCGCGAGGGGACAAGAGACCCAGTACTTC.